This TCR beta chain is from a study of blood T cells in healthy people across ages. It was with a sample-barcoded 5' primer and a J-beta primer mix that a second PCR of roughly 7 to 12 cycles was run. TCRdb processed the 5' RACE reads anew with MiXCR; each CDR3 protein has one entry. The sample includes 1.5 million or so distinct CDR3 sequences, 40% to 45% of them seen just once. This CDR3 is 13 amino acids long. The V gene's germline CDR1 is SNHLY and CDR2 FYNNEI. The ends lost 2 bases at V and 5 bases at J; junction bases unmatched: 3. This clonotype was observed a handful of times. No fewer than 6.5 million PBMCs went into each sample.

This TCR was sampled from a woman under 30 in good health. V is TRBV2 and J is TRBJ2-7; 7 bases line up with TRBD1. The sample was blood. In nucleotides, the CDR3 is TGTGCCAGCAGTGAATTTGGGACAGACGAGCAGTACTTC. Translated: CASSEFGTDEQYF.